This TCR beta chain emerged from a study of T-cell memory formation after mild COVID-19. Between the trimmed V and J ends, which lost 3 bases and 5 bases, there was a span of 12 bases. Germline-derived CDR1 and CDR2 are SGHAT and FQNNGV. The CDR3 extends over 14 amino acids. Study-level results: Memory from before infection featured some responding clones, which suggests cross-reactive memory joined. Clones that got smaller from day 15 to 85 had even CD4/CD8, while clones growing later tipped toward CD4+. Contracting CD4+ clones sat mainly in CM and EM; CD8+ in EMRA.

There are a few counts of this clonotype. Its antigen is currently unknown. Using constant-segment primers, 5'RACE produced TCR alpha and TCR beta cDNA libraries carrying sample barcodes and UMIs. TCRdb ran MiXCR on the 5' RACE reads and lists one entry per CDR3 protein. The repertoire holds around 320,000 distinct CDR3 sequences, with 13% to 15% as singletons. This receptor was identified in a man aged 18 to 30 who had mild COVID-19 (a few samples of this study predate the infection). Cell type and time point are not known. The chain employs TRBV11-2 and TRBJ2-3, with D possibly TRBD1 on 6 matching bases. Source material: PBMCs or a T cell subset sorted from them (not recorded which). The CDR3 here is CASSFGEGGDTQYF. The CDR3 DNA reads as TGTGCCAGCAGCTTTGGTGAAGGGGGAGATACGCAGTATTTT. Drawing the rest from reference TRBV11-2 and TRBJ2-3, the complete variable domain is EAGVAQSPRYKIIEKRQSVAFWCNPISGHATLYWYQQILGQGPKLLIQFQNNGVVDDSQLPKDRFSAERLKGVDSTLKIQPAKLEDSAVYLCASSFGEGGDTQYFGPGTRLTVL.